The 17 T cell receptor beta chains below come from one sample, sequenced in a study of cytomegalovirus exposure and HLA in healthy donors. The PCR contained 60 Vbeta and 13 Jbeta primers. Using immunoSEQ multiplex PCR, the repertoire was profiled, and TCRdb retains in-frame clones only, with some absent. The sample has roughly 100,000 clones, over 60% seen once. The sequenced sample consisted of PBMCs. Receptors originate from a female donor in good health and CMV-seronegative.

The chain has TRBV20-1 and TRBJ2-1; no clear D gene. V shed 5 bases and J shed 6 bases, with 5 bases lying between them. The CDR3 consists of 10 residues. Germline V gene lookup returns CDR1 DFQATT and CDR2 SNEGSKA (reference sequence). Here the CDR3 reads CSAAGNEQFF. The CDR3 nucleotides read TGCAGTGCTGCAGGCAATGAGCAGTTCTTC.

This sequence joins TRBV27 and TRBJ2-1; 11 bases align to TRBD2. The CDR3 extends over 18 amino acids. The germline V gene has CDR1 MNHEY and CDR2 SMNVEV (reference sequence). Trimming at V came to 6 bases and at J to 5 bases, leaving 15 bases not matched to a gene. The CDR3 sequence is CASSKSQTSGNPNNEQFF. The CDR3 DNA reads TGTGCCAGCAGCAAAAGCCAGACTAGCGGGAACCCTAACAATGAGCAGTTCTTC.

CDR3 sequence: CASSHRLAGRGETQYF. The CDR3, as DNA: TGTGCCAGCAGCCATCGCTTAGCGGGCCGGGGGGAGACCCAGTACTTC. The V gene is TRBV13, the J gene TRBJ2-5; 7 bases map to TRBD2. V was pared by 5 bases and J by 5 bases, with 14 bases of the junction left unmatched. This CDR3 contains 16 residues. Germline V gene sequence: CDR1 PRHDT, CDR2 FYEKMQ (reference sequence).

In its sample, this clone was seen once. The rearrangement uses TRBV5-6 and TRBJ2-7, with unresolved D. In germline, CDR1 is SGHDT, CDR2 YYEEEE. Trimming took 4 bases from V and 0 from J, leaving 14 bases between them. The CDR3 sequence is 15 residues long. In DNA form, the CDR3 reads TGTGCCAGCAGCCCCATAGAGAGGAGCTCCTACGAGCAGTACTTC. Protein: CASSPIERSSYEQYF.

The chain joins TRBV27 to TRBJ1-2, with TRBD1 matching 8 bases. J gave up 4 bases and V 5 bases, and 12 bases lay outside the gene matches. The CDR3 is made up of 16 amino acids. Per the germline V gene, CDR1 is MNHEY and CDR2 is SMNVEV (reference sequence). The CDR3 DNA reads TGTGCCAGCAGTCCCCCTACCCGGACAGGGTTCTATGGCTACACCTTC. It specifies CASSPPTRTGFYGYTF.

This chain uses TRBV2 with TRBJ2-5; TRBD1 is a possible D gene (5 bases). From germline, CDR1 is SNHLY and CDR2 FYNNEI. V lost 6 bases to trimming and J lost 2 bases, with 13 bases between them. The CDR3 has 14 amino acids. CDR3 DNA sequence: TGTGCCAGCAGGGTCGGCAGGGCGCAAGAGACCCAGTACTTC. As protein: CASRVGRAQETQYF.

The rearrangement links TRBV7-3 to TRBJ2-1; 15 bases match TRBD2. CDR1 SGHTA and CDR2 FQGTGA come from the germline V gene. V was clipped by 3 bases and J by 4 bases; unmatched bases: 4. The length of the CDR3 is 17 residues. The CDR3 is CASSFLGLAGGYNEQFF. The CDR3 DNA follows: TGTGCCAGCAGCTTCCTCGGACTAGCGGGGGGGTACAATGAGCAGTTCTTC.

J is TRBJ2-5 and V is TRBV5-5, with 14 positions matching TRBD2. Germline V gene sequence: CDR1 SGHKS, CDR2 YYEKEE (reference sequence). The CDR3 consists of 16 residues. V shed 4 bases and J 4 bases; nucleotides not matched to a gene: 6. CDR3 protein: CASSNGLAGGVETQYF. As DNA, the CDR3 is TGTGCCAGCAGCAACGGACTAGCGGGGGGTGTAGAGACCCAGTACTTC.

The rearrangement links TRBV11-1 to TRBJ1-1; a possible D gene is TRBD1 (6 bases). The CDR3 sequence is 14 residues long. V lost 4 bases to trimming and J lost 0 bases, with 9 bases between them. Germline CDR1 and CDR2: SGHAT and FQDESV (reference sequence). For the CDR3, the DNA is TGTGCCAGCAGCTGGGGGGGCTTGAACACTGAAGCTTTCTTT. This sequence encodes CASSWGGLNTEAFF.

The chain has TRBV19 and TRBJ1-2; possible D gene TRBD1, 5 bases. The V end lost 3 bases, the J end lost 5 bases, and 13 bases lay between the germline ends. The CDR3 consists of 14 residues. The germline CDR1 and CDR2 sequences are LNHDA and SQIVND (reference sequence). The CDR3 loop reads CASSISSRVYGYTF. CDR3 bases: TGTGCCAGTAGTATCTCAAGCAGGGTGTATGGCTACACCTTC. Together with reference TRBV19 and TRBJ1-2, the CDR3 gives the full variable domain: DGGITQSPKYLFRKEGQNVTLSCEQNLNHDAMYWYRQDPGQGLRLIYYSQIVNDFQKGDIAEGYSVSREKKESFPLTVTSAQKNPTAFYLCASSISSRVYGYTFGSGTRLTVV.

The chain joins TRBV9 to TRBJ1-1, with D possibly matching TRBD1 (6 bases). The CDR3 loop spans 14 amino acids. CDR1 SGDLS and CDR2 YYNGEE come from the germline V gene. V was trimmed by 3 bases and J by 6 bases, leaving 15 bases between them. The CDR3, as DNA: TGTGCCAGCAGCGGACAGGAAAACTATGCTGAAGCTTTCTTT. Its translation is CASSGQENYAEAFF.

CDR3 loop: CASTLAFYNEQFF. The DNA of the CDR3 is TGTGCCAGTACCCTAGCGTTCTACAATGAGCAGTTCTTC. The chain couples TRBV2 to TRBJ2-1, with D tentatively TRBD2 (6 bases). Looked up from germline, CDR1 is SNHLY and CDR2 is FYNNEI. The CDR3 has 13 amino acids. The V end was cut by 9 bases, the J end by 3 bases, with 12 bases between.

The chain employs TRBV12-1 and TRBJ2-1; the D call TRBD2 from the table was never checked on the DNA. TRBV12-1 is described as a pseudogene. The CDR3 length is 16 residues. The CDR3 here is CASSFGWSYSYNEQFF. CDR3 bases: TGTGCCAGCAGCTTTGGGTGGAGCTACTCCTACAATGAGCAGTTCTTC.

The V and J genes are TRBV2 and TRBJ2-5; TRBD2 matches at 11 bases. The CDR3 has 16 amino acids. The ends lost 8 bases at V and 2 bases at J; junction bases unmatched: 10. CDR1 SNHLY and CDR2 FYNNEI come from the germline V gene. The CDR3 DNA reads TGTGCCAGCCCTGCCACCCTAGCGGGGGGACAAGAGACCCAGTACTTC. Translation gives CASPATLAGGQETQYF.

As concerns this clone: Other DNA sequences in this specimen translate into the identical CDR3. The chain combines TRBV9 with TRBJ2-1; 8 bases fit TRBD2. Germline trimming cut 7 bases from V and 4 bases from J; bases unmatched to any gene: 13. The CDR3 is 16 residues long. Germline CDR1 reads SGDLS; CDR2 reads YYNGEE. The CDR3 loop reads CASSPGAGGKYNEQFF. CDR3 coding DNA: TGTGCCAGCTCACCAGGGGCGGGGGGCAAATACAATGAGCAGTTCTTC.

This clone has more than one count but fewer than ten. At one end, the junction sequence differs from germline, possibly due to a read error. The rearrangement joins TRBV7-9 to TRBJ2-5; TRBD2 matches 14 bases. Germline CDR1 is SEHNR and CDR2 is FQNEAQ (reference sequence). CDR3 length: 16 residues. The CDR3 DNA is TGTTCCAGCAGCCTCGGACTAGCGGGGGGTCAAGAGACCCAGTACTTC. The encoded protein is CSSSLGLAGGQETQYF.

The chain couples TRBV6-5 to TRBJ2-3; TRBD1 might be the D (6 bases). Deletions cut 2 bases from V and 14 bases from J, with 11 bases between. The germline CDR1 and CDR2 sequences are MNHEY and SVGAGI. CDR3 length: 11 amino acids. CDR3: CASSYDRLMYF. The CDR3 DNA follows: TGTGCCAGCAGTTACGACAGGCTTATGTATTTT.